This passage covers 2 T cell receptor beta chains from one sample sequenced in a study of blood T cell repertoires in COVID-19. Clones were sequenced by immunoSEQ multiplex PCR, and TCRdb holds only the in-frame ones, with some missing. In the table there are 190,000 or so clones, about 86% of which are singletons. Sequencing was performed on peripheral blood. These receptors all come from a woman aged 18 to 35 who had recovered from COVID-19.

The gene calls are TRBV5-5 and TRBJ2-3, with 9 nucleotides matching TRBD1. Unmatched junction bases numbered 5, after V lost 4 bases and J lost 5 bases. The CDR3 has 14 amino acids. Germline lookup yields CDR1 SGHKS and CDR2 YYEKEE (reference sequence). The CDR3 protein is CASSKDRGIDTQYF. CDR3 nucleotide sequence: TGTGCCAGCAGCAAGGACAGGGGAATAGATACGCAGTATTTT.

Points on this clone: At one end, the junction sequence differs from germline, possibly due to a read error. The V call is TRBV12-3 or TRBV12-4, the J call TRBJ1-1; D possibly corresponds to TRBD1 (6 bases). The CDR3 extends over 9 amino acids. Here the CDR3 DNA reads TGTGCCAGCAATCCACAGGGACCTTTT. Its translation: CASNPQGPF.